One and the same sample provided the 21 T cell receptor beta chains below, sequenced in a study of naive and memory T cell subsets. An equimolar mix of two oligonucleotides served as the beta constant-region primer for TRBC1 and TRBC2. Nested alpha and beta constant-region primers with the SP2 primer drove four PCR rounds on ligated cDNA. MiXCR, applied by TCRdb to the UMI-ligation and nested PCR reads, yields one record per CDR3 protein. The profile shows around 110,000 distinct CDR3 sequences, around 35% of them singletons. Sequencing used central memory CD4+ T cells from blood. Receptor source: a human donor in good health.

The J gene is TRBJ2-7, the V gene TRBV30; D is possibly TRBD2 (5 bases). V shed 4 bases and J shed 3 bases, with 7 bases lying between them. Germline lookup yields CDR1 GTSNPN and CDR2 SVGIG (reference sequence). This CDR3 has 11 residues. The CDR3 nucleotides are TGTGCCTGGACTCGGGGCTACGAGCAGTACTTC. This encodes CAWTRGYEQYF. The whole variable domain, remainder taken from reference TRBV30 and TRBJ2-7, is SQTIHQWPATLVQPVGSPLSLECTVEGTSNPNLYWYRQAAGRGLQLLFYSVGIGQISSEVPQNLSASRPQDRQFILSSKKLLLSDSGFYLCAWTRGYEQYFGPGTRLTVT.

At least ten counts were recorded for this clonotype. This rearrangement joins TRBV7-2 to TRBJ2-1, with a tentative D call TRBD2 (5 bases). Deletions cut 5 bases from V and 8 bases from J, with 22 bases between. The CDR3 is 16 residues long. CDR1 and CDR2 from the germline V gene are SGHTA and FQGNSA. The CDR3: CASSKQGPPTRDEQFF. Written as DNA, the CDR3 is TGTGCCAGCAGCAAGCAAGGGCCACCAACTAGGGATGAGCAGTTCTTC.

This chain joins TRBV2 and TRBJ1-5; D is uncertain. CDR1 SNHLY and CDR2 FYNNEI come from the germline V gene. This CDR3 region has 12 residues. V was shortened by 1 base and J by 9 bases, with 7 bases between the two germline ends. The CDR3 spells CASSEEHAPQHF. CDR3 in DNA: TGTGCCAGCAGTGAAGAACATGCGCCCCAGCATTTT.

The chain combines TRBV29-1 with TRBJ2-7, with D perhaps TRBD2 (6 bases). The V and J ends lost 6 bases and 5 bases respectively, with 14 bases between them. The CDR3 spans 12 residues. CDR1 and CDR2 (germline): SQVTM, ANQGSEA. CDR3 sequence reads: CSVTGLRDEQYF. The DNA of the CDR3 is TGCAGCGTAACGGGACTCAGAGACGAGCAGTACTTC.

The genes are TRBV20-1 and TRBJ1-1; 7 bases line up with TRBD1. Trimming cost V 1 base and J 4 bases; bases outside gene matches: 6. This CDR3 region has 14 residues. Germline V gene lookup returns CDR1 DFQATT and CDR2 SNEGSKA (reference sequence). CDR3 sequence (DNA): TGCAGTGCTAGAGCCGGTTCAGGGGGCACTGAAGCTTTCTTT. It specifies CSARAGSGGTEAFF.

This clonotype was observed at least ten times. V is TRBV7-2 and J is TRBJ2-3; D unclear. V was trimmed by 2 bases and J by 5 bases, leaving 5 bases between them. This CDR3 has 12 residues. Germline CDR1 is SGHTA and CDR2 is FQGNSA. The CDR3 is CASSLFRDTQYF. CDR3 coding DNA: TGTGCCAGCAGCTTATTTCGAGATACGCAGTATTTT.

This rearrangement joins TRBV25-1 to TRBJ2-5; D perhaps matches TRBD2 (6 bases). Germline V gives CDR1 MGHDK, CDR2 SYGVNS. Trimming removed 5 bases at V and 4 bases at J, with 14 bases between. The CDR3 contains 14 residues. CDR3 protein: CASSWGDSRETQYF. CDR3 in DNA: TGTGCCAGCAGTTGGGGGGACTCCAGAGAGACCCAGTACTTC.

The V gene is TRBV20-1, the J gene TRBJ2-7, with 7 bases matching TRBD1. CDR3 size: 14 residues. The germline gives CDR1 DFQATT, CDR2 SNEGSKA (reference sequence). V shed 5 bases and J 7 bases; nucleotides not matched to a gene: 14. As DNA, the CDR3 is TGCAGTGCTCACCCCCCTGACAGGGCGAGGGAGCAGTACTTC. Protein product: CSAHPPDRAREQYF.

The chain uses TRBV18 and TRBJ2-7, with 9 positions matching TRBD2. The CDR3 is made up of 14 amino acids. Germline V lookup: CDR1 KGHSH, CDR2 LQKENI. The V segment lost 0 bases and the J segment 6 bases; nucleotides outside the gene matches: 3. DNA for the CDR3: TGTGCCAGCTCACCACCAGCGGGAGGTGGCGAGCAGTACTTC. Translating gives CASSPPAGGGEQYF.

This clonotype was counted many times. The chain has TRBV29-1 and TRBJ2-1, with TRBD1 matching over 8 bases. The CDR3 covers 13 residues. Per germline, CDR1 SQVTM and CDR2 ANQGSEA. V lost 3 bases to trimming and J lost 4 bases; unmatched junction nucleotides: 2. CDR3 protein: CSVDRGLYNEQFF. The CDR3 nucleotides read TGCAGCGTTGACAGGGGGCTGTACAATGAGCAGTTCTTC.

This clonotype was observed a few times. The rearrangement links TRBV11-3 to TRBJ2-2; no clear D. V was pared by 3 bases and J by 3 bases, with 8 bases between. This CDR3 has 14 residues. Germline loops: CDR1 SGHNT, CDR2 YENEEA. The CDR3 bases are TGTGCCAGCAGCTTTGGCCCCCACACCGGGGAGCTGTTTTTT. Translating it yields CASSFGPHTGELFF.

The chain is built from TRBV7-8 and TRBJ2-7, with D unresolved. Germline assignment: CDR1 SGHVS and CDR2 FQNEAQ. The CDR3 has 11 residues. The V gene lost 5 bases and the J gene lost 3 bases, with 5 bases spanning the gap. CDR3 in amino acids: CASSPNYEQYF. Written as DNA, the CDR3 is TGTGCCAGCAGCCCAAACTACGAGCAGTACTTC.

J is TRBJ2-7 and V is TRBV18; 8 bases agree with TRBD2. The CDR3 sequence is 17 residues long. V shed 2 bases and J 3 bases; nucleotides not matched to a gene: 12. Germline-derived CDR1 and CDR2 are KGHSH and LQKENI. This CDR3 reads CASSPVTSGRFHYEQYF. The CDR3 bases are TGTGCCAGCTCACCAGTAACTAGCGGACGGTTCCACTACGAGCAGTACTTC.

The V and J genes are TRBV6-2 or TRBV6-3 and TRBJ2-7; D is possibly TRBD1 or TRBD2 (5 bases each). The V end lost 7 bases, the J end lost 3 bases, and 10 bases lay between the germline ends. The CDR3 length is 12 residues. The germline V gene has CDR1 MNHEY and CDR2 SVGEGT. The CDR3: CASTWDGYEQYF. CDR3 DNA sequence: TGTGCCAGCACCTGGGACGGCTACGAGCAGTACTTC.

This clonotype showed up just a few times. This chain connects TRBV2 to TRBJ2-7; 13 bases agree with TRBD2. Trimming cost V 6 bases and J 6 bases; bases outside gene matches: 2. The CDR3 contains 13 residues. Germline V gene lookup returns CDR1 SNHLY and CDR2 FYNNEI. The DNA for the CDR3 is TGTGCCAGCAGGAGACTAGCGGGAGGCGAGCAGTACTTC. Protein product: CASRRLAGGEQYF.

This clonotype showed up just a few times. This CDR3 is CASSNRDRAYNEQFF. CDR3 in DNA: TGTGCCAGCAGTAACCGGGACAGAGCCTACAATGAGCAGTTCTTC. This chain connects TRBV27 to TRBJ2-1; 7 bases are a match to TRBD1. Germline lookup yields CDR1 MNHEY and CDR2 SMNVEV (reference sequence). The CDR3 consists of 15 residues. Unmatched junction bases numbered 6, after V lost 5 bases and J lost 2 bases.

V is TRBV20-1 and J is TRBJ2-5; D is possibly TRBD2 (5 bases). Trimming took 1 base from V and 2 from J, leaving 11 bases between them. CDR1 is DFQATT, CDR2 SNEGSKA, per germline (reference sequence). The CDR3 spans 14 residues. The CDR3 bases are TGCAGTGCTAGAGGGATCACGGGGCAAGAGACCCAGTACTTC. Its translation is CSARGITGQETQYF.

The V and J genes are TRBV7-2 and TRBJ1-2; D uncertain. Trimming stripped 3 bases from V and 4 bases from J, with 9 bases between. The CDR3 has 13 amino acids. Germline V gene lookup returns CDR1 SGHTA and CDR2 FQGNSA. CDR3 in DNA: TGTGCCAGCAGCTTTCCGGGATCCTATGGCTACACCTTC. Protein: CASSFPGSYGYTF.

This chain joins TRBV20-1 and TRBJ2-3; TRBD2 aligns across 7 bases. The CDR3 extends over 17 amino acids. Germline V gene lookup returns CDR1 DFQATT and CDR2 SNEGSKA (reference sequence). The V and J ends lost 4 bases and 2 bases, in that order; junction bases with no gene match: 15. The CDR3 here is CSAIWGFWGRDTDTQYF. The CDR3 DNA is TGCAGTGCTATATGGGGATTCTGGGGGAGGGACACAGATACGCAGTATTTT.

The rearrangement links TRBV5-4 to TRBJ2-1; D gene uncertain. This CDR3 spans 14 amino acids. With 2 bases removed from V and 4 bases from J, the gap between germline ends came to 10 bases. Germline-derived CDR1 and CDR2 are SGHNT and YYREEE (reference sequence). CDR3 nucleotide sequence: TGTGCCAGCAGCTTATCTAACCTTTACAATGAGCAGTTCTTC. It codes for CASSLSNLYNEQFF.

J is TRBJ2-4 and V is TRBV4-1; the match to TRBD2 covers 8 bases. Unmatched junction bases numbered 5, after V lost 1 base and J lost 6 bases. The CDR3 has 15 residues. Germline V CDR1 and CDR2: MGHRA, YSYEKL. CDR3 sequence (DNA): TGCGCCAGCAGCCAAGGTCTCCTAGCGGGAAACATTCAGTACTTC. Translating gives CASSQGLLAGNIQYF.